These 25 T cell receptor beta chains originate from one sample sequenced in a study of blood T cell repertoires in COVID-19. Generated by immunoSEQ multiplex PCR, the TCRdb table keeps only in-frame clones and is missing some. The data hold roughly 200,000 clones, with less than 85% observed a single time. The source material was PBMCs or T cells enriched from blood (not recorded which). The receptors stem from a man aged 35-49 years who had recovered from COVID-19.

The J gene is TRBJ2-1, the V gene TRBV28; 7 bases are shared with TRBD2. The V gene's germline CDR1 is MDHEN and CDR2 SYDVKM. CDR3 size: 16 residues. V was clipped by 3 bases and J by 2 bases; unmatched bases: 7. The DNA for the CDR3 is TGTGCCAGCAGTTTTCTCAGCGGGATGCCCTACAATGAGCAGTTCTTC. Its translation is CASSFLSGMPYNEQFF.

The chain has TRBV15 and TRBJ1-4, with D hard to call. The length of the CDR3 is 13 residues. V was shortened by 0 bases and J by 4 bases, with 3 bases between the two germline ends. In germline, CDR1 is LNHNV, CDR2 YYDKDF (reference sequence). The CDR3 DNA sequence: TGTGCCACCAGCAGAGACCTTAATGAAAAACTGTTTTTT. This translates into CATSRDLNEKLFF.

This chain connects TRBV2 to TRBJ1-1, with 7 bases that match TRBD1. The V segment lost 9 bases and the J segment 1 base; nucleotides outside the gene matches: 11. There are 15 residues in the CDR3. In germline, CDR1 is SNHLY, CDR2 FYNNEI. In nucleotides, the CDR3 is TGTGCCAGTCTTCGACAGGGCCCCTCGAACACTGAAGCTTTCTTT. Translated, it gives CASLRQGPSNTEAFF.

In its sample, this clone was seen many times. The CDR3 bases are TGTGCCAGCAGCATGTCGGGACTAGCGGGGCAAGAGACCCAGTACTTC. This encodes CASSMSGLAGQETQYF. The chain is built from TRBV7-9 and TRBJ2-5, with 13 bases matching TRBD2. Trimming at V came to 5 bases and at J to 2 bases, leaving 5 bases not matched to a gene. This CDR3 region has 16 residues. The germline V gene has CDR1 SEHNR and CDR2 FQNEAQ (reference sequence). Drawing the rest from reference TRBV7-9 and TRBJ2-5, the complete variable domain is DTGVSQNPRHKITKRGQNVTFRCDPISEHNRLYWYRQTLGQGPEFLTYFQNEAQLEKSRLLSDRFSAERPKGSFSTLEIQRTEQGDSAMYLCASSMSGLAGQETQYFGPGTRLLVL.

The chain combines TRBV24-1 with TRBJ2-3; TRBD2 aligns across 10 bases. This CDR3 is built from 16 residues. V lost 3 bases to trimming and J lost 6 bases; unmatched junction nucleotides: 8. Germline CDR1 reads KGHDR; CDR2 reads SFDVKD. Here the CDR3 reads CATSDQLAGRGDTQYF. CDR3 nucleotides: TGTGCCACCAGTGATCAACTAGCGGGACGGGGGGATACGCAGTATTTT.

The chain links TRBV6-2 or TRBV6-3 to TRBJ2-1; TRBD2 matches 8 bases. With V trimmed by 2 bases and J by 15 bases, 9 bases remained unmatched. The germline V gene encodes CDR1 MNHEY and CDR2 SVGEGT. The CDR3 runs 13 residues. CDR3 amino acids: CASSYGGGQGSFF. CDR3 nucleotides: TGTGCCAGCAGTTACGGCGGGGGGCAGGGTTCGTTCTTC.

This rearrangement joins TRBV7-3 to TRBJ2-1, with a possible D match to TRBD2 (6 bases). CDR3 size: 15 residues. The germline CDR1 and CDR2 sequences are SGHTA and FQGTGA. V lost 2 bases and J lost 7, with 15 bases in between. The CDR3 sequence: CASSLGSGGRNEQFF. Written as DNA, the CDR3 is TGTGCCAGCAGCTTAGGGTCTGGGGGGAGGAATGAGCAGTTCTTC.

This clone occurred a few times. This rearrangement joins TRBV10-3 to TRBJ1-5, with D uncertain. The CDR3 covers 13 residues. Trimming left V 6 bases short and J 0 bases short, with 6 bases between. From germline, CDR1 is ENHRY and CDR2 SYGVKD. In DNA, the CDR3 is TGTGCCATCAGGGGCAGTAGCAATCAGCCCCAGCATTTT. This translates into CAIRGSSNQPQHF.

The rearrangement uses TRBV6-5 and TRBJ1-4; D not certain. Germline CDR1 MNHEY, CDR2 SVGAGI. With 8 bases removed from V and 0 bases from J, the gap between germline ends came to 13 bases. The CDR3 is made up of 15 amino acids. CDR3 DNA: TGTGCCAGCCGCACTGGGCCCTCAACTAATGAAAAACTGTTTTTT. Its protein is CASRTGPSTNEKLFF.

On this clone: The sample has other DNA sequences that encode this CDR3 too. V is TRBV28 and J is TRBJ2-7; 10 positions agree with TRBD1. Germline V gene sequence: CDR1 MDHEN, CDR2 SYDVKM. V shed 8 bases and J 4 bases; nucleotides not matched to a gene: 2. The CDR3 has 12 residues. The CDR3 sequence: CASRQGAYEQYF. CDR3 bases: TGTGCCAGCCGACAGGGGGCGTACGAGCAGTACTTC.

This chain uses TRBV12-3 or TRBV12-4 with TRBJ1-2, with D maybe TRBD1 (6 bases). The CDR3 runs to 12 residues. V lost 3 bases to trimming and J lost 5 bases, with 7 bases between them. CDR3 DNA sequence: TGTGCCAGCAGTTTCACAGGGTATGGCTACACCTTC. This gives the protein CASSFTGYGYTF.

The CDR3: CASSLGQVNTGELFF. As DNA, the CDR3 is TGTGCCAGCTCGTTAGGACAGGTGAACACCGGGGAGCTGTTTTTT. This chain links TRBV18 with TRBJ2-2, with TRBD1 identical over 7 bases. V was pared by 6 bases and J by 1 base, with 5 bases of the junction left unmatched. Germline V gives CDR1 KGHSH, CDR2 LQKENI. The CDR3 runs 15 residues.

This chain uses TRBV7-3 with TRBJ1-6, with D possibly being TRBD1 (5 bases). Trimming took 8 bases from V and 0 from J, leaving 17 bases between them. CDR3 size: 17 residues. Germline CDR1 is SGHTA and CDR2 is FQGTGA. The chain's CDR3 is CASLNGGLSSYNSPLHF. CDR3 bases: TGTGCCAGCCTTAATGGGGGGTTGAGCTCCTATAATTCACCCCTCCACTTT. The variable domain in full, completed from reference TRBV7-3 and TRBJ1-6, reads GAGVSQTPSNKVTEKGKYVELRCDPISGHTALYWYRQSLGQGPEFLIYFQGTGAADDSGLPNDRFFAVRPEGSVSTLKIQRTERGDSAVYLCASLNGGLSSYNSPLHFGNGTRLTVT.

This sequence joins TRBV28 and TRBJ2-7; D call uncertain. This CDR3 comprises 12 residues. V was clipped by 8 bases and J by 3 bases, with 11 bases between them. The germline gives CDR1 MDHEN, CDR2 SYDVKM. CDR3 in amino acids: CASARVYYEQYF. As DNA, the CDR3 is TGTGCCAGCGCGCGAGTCTACTACGAGCAGTACTTC.

This chain joins TRBV29-1 and TRBJ1-2; D may be TRBD1 (6 bases). CDR1 is SQVTM, CDR2 ANQGSEA, per germline. Trimming took off 7 bases at V and 8 bases at J, with 26 bases between the two ends. This CDR3 spans 15 amino acids. Here the CDR3 reads CSAGPRSGPGGGYTF. CDR3 nucleotide sequence: TGCAGCGCTGGGCCCCGATCCGGGCCGGGGGGCGGCTACACCTTC.

The chain carries TRBV29-1 and TRBJ2-7, with 7 bases aligning to TRBD2. V shed 4 bases, J shed 3 bases, and the junction held 6 bases outside the gene matches. Germline loops: CDR1 SQVTM, CDR2 ANQGSEA. This CDR3 contains 13 residues. The CDR3 loop reads CSVVVASGYEQYF. CDR3 sequence (DNA): TGCAGCGTTGTTGTCGCTAGCGGCTACGAGCAGTACTTC.

The chain has TRBV5-1 and TRBJ2-2; D is possibly TRBD1 (6 bases). The CDR3 spans 15 residues. V shed 4 bases and J shed 1 base, with 11 bases lying between them. Germline CDR1 reads SGHRS; CDR2 reads YFSETQ. The DNA for the CDR3 is TGCGCCAGCAGCATGGGACACATGAACACCGGGGAGCTGTTTTTT. It encodes CASSMGHMNTGELFF.

The chain uses TRBV7-2 and TRBJ1-2; 8 bases are a match to TRBD1. The V gene's germline CDR1 is SGHTA and CDR2 FQGNSA. With V trimmed by 2 bases and J by 4 bases, 0 bases remained unmatched. This CDR3 has 13 amino acids. The CDR3 nucleotides read TGTGCCAGCAGCTTAACAGGGGGCTATGGCTACACCTTC. It is translated as CASSLTGGYGYTF.

This clone was seen a single time. This chain uses TRBV27 with TRBJ2-1; no clear D gene. Between the trimmed V and J ends, which lost 0 bases and 0 bases, there was a span of 6 bases. The CDR3 has 15 residues. Germline CDR1 MNHEY, CDR2 SMNVEV (reference sequence). Written as DNA, the CDR3 is TGTGCCAGCAGTTTATCGGGCATCTCCTACAATGAGCAGTTCTTC. Amino acid sequence: CASSLSGISYNEQFF.

This clone was detected only once. The rearrangement links TRBV30 to TRBJ2-7; 9 positions match TRBD1. The V and J ends lost 3 bases and 5 bases, in that order; junction bases with no gene match: 11. Germline V gene lookup returns CDR1 GTSNPN and CDR2 SVGIG (reference sequence). This CDR3 region has 15 residues. The CDR3 coding sequence is TGTGCCTGGAGCAATGAGGGACAGGGTCTCAACGAGCAGTACTTC. Its translation: CAWSNEGQGLNEQYF.

The chain combines TRBV27 with TRBJ1-2; 8 bases agree with TRBD1. The CDR3 length is 13 residues. The V gene's germline CDR1 is MNHEY and CDR2 SMNVEV (reference sequence). V shed 4 bases and J 8 bases; nucleotides not matched to a gene: 6. Here the CDR3 DNA reads TGTGCCAGCAGTTCCCAGGGGGCATTAGGCTACACCTTC. It codes for CASSSQGALGYTF.

This clone was recorded many times. The V gene is TRBV27, the J gene TRBJ2-7, with 12 bases aligning to TRBD2. In germline, CDR1 is MNHEY, CDR2 SMNVEV (reference sequence). CDR3 length: 15 amino acids. V dropped 2 bases and J dropped 4; count of bases not matched to a gene: 3. The CDR3 region has the DNA TGTGCCAGCAGTTTAGGGCTAGCGGGAGGGTACGAGCAGTACTTC. It specifies CASSLGLAGGYEQYF.

The V and J genes are TRBV9 and TRBJ2-1, with 10 bases lining up with TRBD2. Unmatched junction bases numbered 5, after V lost 0 bases and J lost 8 bases. Germline CDR1 is SGDLS and CDR2 is YYNGEE. CDR3 length: 15 amino acids. The CDR3 is CASSVGASGRYEQFF. DNA of the CDR3: TGTGCCAGCAGCGTAGGCGCTAGCGGGAGATATGAGCAGTTCTTC.

The V call is TRBV12-3 or TRBV12-4, the J call TRBJ1-1; TRBD1 aligns across 10 bases. The V and J ends lost 8 bases and 9 bases, in that order; junction bases with no gene match: 9. CDR3 size: 13 residues. This CDR3 is CASCPGTGAKAFF. CDR3 nucleotides: TGTGCCAGCTGCCCGGGGACAGGGGCCAAAGCTTTCTTT.

The chain carries TRBV5-1 and TRBJ2-2, with TRBD2 as a possible D gene (6 bases). This CDR3 comprises 15 residues. The V end was cut by 1 base, the J end by 1 base, with 8 bases between. From germline, CDR1 is SGHRS and CDR2 YFSETQ. Here the CDR3 reads CASSLRRGNTGELFF. CDR3 nucleotide sequence: TGCGCCAGCAGCTTGAGGAGGGGGAACACCGGGGAGCTGTTTTTT.